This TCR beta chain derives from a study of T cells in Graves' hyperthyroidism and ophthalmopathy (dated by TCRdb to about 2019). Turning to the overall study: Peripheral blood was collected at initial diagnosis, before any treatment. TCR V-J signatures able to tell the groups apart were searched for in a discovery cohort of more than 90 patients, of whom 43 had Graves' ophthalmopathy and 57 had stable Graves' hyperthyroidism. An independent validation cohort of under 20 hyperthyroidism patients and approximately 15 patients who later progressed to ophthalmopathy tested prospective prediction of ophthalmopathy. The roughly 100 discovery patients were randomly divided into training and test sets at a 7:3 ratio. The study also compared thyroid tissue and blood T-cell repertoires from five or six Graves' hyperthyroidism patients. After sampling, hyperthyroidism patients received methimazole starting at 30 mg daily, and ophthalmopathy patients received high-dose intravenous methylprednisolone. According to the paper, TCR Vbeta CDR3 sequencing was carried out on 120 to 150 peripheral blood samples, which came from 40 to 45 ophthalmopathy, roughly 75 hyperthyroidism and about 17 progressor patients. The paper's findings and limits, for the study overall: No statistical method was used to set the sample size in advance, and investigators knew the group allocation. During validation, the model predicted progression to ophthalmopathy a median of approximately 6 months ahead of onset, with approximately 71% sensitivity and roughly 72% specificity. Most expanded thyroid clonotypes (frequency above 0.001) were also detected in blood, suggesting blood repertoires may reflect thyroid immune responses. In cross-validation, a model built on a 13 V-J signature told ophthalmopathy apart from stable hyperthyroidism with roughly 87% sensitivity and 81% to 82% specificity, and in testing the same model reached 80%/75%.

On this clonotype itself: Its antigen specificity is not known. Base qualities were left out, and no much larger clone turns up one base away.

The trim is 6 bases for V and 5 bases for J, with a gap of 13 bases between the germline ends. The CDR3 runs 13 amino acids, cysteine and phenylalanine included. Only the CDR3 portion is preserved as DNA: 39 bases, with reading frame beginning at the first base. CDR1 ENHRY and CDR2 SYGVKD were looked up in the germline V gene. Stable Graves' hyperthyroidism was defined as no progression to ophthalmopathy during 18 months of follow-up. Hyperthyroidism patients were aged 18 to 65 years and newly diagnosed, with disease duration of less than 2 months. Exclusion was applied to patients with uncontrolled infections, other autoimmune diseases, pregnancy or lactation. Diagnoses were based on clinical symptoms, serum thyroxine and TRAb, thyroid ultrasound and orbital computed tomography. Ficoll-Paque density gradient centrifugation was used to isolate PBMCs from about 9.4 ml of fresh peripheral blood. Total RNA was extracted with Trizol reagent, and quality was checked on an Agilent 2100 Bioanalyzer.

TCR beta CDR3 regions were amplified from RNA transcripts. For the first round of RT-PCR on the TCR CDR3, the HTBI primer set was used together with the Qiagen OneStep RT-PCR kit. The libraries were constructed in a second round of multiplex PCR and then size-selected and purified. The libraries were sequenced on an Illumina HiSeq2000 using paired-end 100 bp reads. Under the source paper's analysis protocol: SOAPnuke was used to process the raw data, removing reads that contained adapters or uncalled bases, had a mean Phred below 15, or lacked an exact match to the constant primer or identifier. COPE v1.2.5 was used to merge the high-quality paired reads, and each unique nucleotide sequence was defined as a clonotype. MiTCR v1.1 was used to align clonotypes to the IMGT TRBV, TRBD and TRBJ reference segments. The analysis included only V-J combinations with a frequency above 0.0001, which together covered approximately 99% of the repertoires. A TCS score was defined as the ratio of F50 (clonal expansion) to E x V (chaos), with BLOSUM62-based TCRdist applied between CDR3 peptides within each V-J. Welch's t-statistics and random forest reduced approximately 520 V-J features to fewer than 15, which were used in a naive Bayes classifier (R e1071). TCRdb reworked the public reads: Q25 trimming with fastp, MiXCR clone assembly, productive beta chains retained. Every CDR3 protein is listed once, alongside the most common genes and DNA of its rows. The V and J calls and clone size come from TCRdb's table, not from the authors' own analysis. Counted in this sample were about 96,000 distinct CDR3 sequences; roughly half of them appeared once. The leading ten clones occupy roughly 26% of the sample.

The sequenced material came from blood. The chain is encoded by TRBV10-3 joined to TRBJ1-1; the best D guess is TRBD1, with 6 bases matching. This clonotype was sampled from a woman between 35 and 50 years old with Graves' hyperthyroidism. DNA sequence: TGTGCCATCAGATGGACAGTTGATACTGAAGCTTTCTTT. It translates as CAIRWTVDTEAFF.